The sequence of this T cell receptor (beta chain) was determined in a study of OX40 agonist ivuxolimab in advanced cancers. Across the whole study: The eligibility criteria allowed prior anti-PD-1, anti-PD-L1 or anti-CTLA-4 therapy, and approximately 42% had some. The study's findings and limits: Low levels of normalized T-cell clonal expansion also appeared in some nonresponders.

Germline V gene data show CDR1 as MNHNS and CDR2 as SASEGT. The CDR3 has 11 amino acids. The V gene lost 5 bases and the J gene lost 1 base, with 2 bases spanning the gap. Enrollment shut out patients with autoimmune disease history or systemic immunosuppression. Points on this clone: The antigen remains unidentified.

TCRdb's table, derived via immunoSEQ multiplex PCR, lists solely in-frame clones and lacks some. The sample gives just over 80,000 clones, 70% to 90% of which show up once; approximately 0.67% is in the top ten. The receptor was derived from an adult with an advanced solid tumor such as melanoma, head and neck, liver or kidney cancer. This chain joins TRBV6-1 and TRBJ2-5; D gene uncertain. The sample in question was CD4+ or CD8+ T cells sorted from blood, obtained in a trial of the OX40 agonist ivuxolimab. The CDR3 is CASSPQETQYF. The CDR3, as DNA: TGTGCCAGCAGTCCCCAAGAGACCCAGTACTTC.